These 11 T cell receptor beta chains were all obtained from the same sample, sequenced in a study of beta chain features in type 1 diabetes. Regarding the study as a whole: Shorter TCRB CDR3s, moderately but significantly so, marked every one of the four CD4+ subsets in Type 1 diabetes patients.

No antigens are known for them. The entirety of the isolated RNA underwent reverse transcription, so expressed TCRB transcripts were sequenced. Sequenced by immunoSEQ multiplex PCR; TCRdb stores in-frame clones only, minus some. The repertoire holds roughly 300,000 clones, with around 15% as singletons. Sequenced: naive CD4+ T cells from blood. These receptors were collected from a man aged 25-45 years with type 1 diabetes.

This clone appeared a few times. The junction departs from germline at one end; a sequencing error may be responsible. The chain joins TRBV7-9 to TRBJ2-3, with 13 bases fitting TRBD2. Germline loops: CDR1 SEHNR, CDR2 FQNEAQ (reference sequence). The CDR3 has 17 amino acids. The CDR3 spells CASSQGTSGTFTDTQYF. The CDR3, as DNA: TGCGCCAGCAGCCAAGGGACTAGCGGGACCTTCACAGATACGCAGTATTTT.

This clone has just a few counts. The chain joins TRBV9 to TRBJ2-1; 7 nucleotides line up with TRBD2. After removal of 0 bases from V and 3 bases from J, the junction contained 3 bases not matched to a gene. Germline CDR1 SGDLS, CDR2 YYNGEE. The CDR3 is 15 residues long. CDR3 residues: CASSVASGDYNEQFF. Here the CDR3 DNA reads TGTGCCAGCAGCGTAGCCAGCGGGGACTACAATGAGCAGTTCTTC.

In DNA form, the CDR3 reads TGTGCCAGCAGTTACGGGCAGGGGGACACTGAAGCTTTCTTT. Amino acids: CASSYGQGDTEAFF. V and J are TRBV6-6 and TRBJ1-1; 7 nucleotides match TRBD1. The CDR3 is made up of 14 amino acids. Germline values: CDR1 MNHNY, CDR2 SVGAGI (reference sequence). After removal of 2 bases from V and 3 bases from J, the junction contained 3 bases not matched to a gene.

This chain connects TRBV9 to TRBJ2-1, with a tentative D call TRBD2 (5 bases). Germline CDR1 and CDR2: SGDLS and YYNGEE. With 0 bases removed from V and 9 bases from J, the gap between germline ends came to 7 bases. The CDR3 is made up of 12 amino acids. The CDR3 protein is CASSVVSGEQFF. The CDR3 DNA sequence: TGTGCCAGCAGCGTAGTCAGCGGTGAGCAGTTCTTC.

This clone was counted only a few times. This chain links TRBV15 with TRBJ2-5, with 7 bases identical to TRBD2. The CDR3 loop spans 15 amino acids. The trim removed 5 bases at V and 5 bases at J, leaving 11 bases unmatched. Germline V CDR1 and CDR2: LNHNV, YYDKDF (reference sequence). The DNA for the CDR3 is TGTGCCACCAGCCGAGGACTAGACCCTCGGGAGACCCAGTACTTC. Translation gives CATSRGLDPRETQYF.

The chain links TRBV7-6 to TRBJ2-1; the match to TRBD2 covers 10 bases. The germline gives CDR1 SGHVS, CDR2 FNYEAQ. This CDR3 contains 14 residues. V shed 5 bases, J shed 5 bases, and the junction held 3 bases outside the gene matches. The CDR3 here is CASSRGTSDNEQFF. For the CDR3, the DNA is TGTGCCAGCAGCAGGGGGACTAGCGACAATGAGCAGTTCTTC.

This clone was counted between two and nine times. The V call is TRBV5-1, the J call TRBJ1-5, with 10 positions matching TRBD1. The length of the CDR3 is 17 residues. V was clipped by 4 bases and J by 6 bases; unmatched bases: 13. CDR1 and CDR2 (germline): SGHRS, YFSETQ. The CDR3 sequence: CASSPTGTGERGQPQHF. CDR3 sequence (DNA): TGCGCCAGCAGCCCAACCGGGACAGGGGAGCGCGGTCAGCCCCAGCATTTT.

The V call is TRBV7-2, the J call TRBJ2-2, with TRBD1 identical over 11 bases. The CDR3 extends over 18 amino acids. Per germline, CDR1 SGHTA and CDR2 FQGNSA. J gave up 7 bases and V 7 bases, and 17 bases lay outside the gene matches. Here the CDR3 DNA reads TGTGCCAGCATGCGGACAGGGGGCAGGCGGGAGCTGAACGGGGAGCTGTTTTTT. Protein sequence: CASMRTGGRRELNGELFF.

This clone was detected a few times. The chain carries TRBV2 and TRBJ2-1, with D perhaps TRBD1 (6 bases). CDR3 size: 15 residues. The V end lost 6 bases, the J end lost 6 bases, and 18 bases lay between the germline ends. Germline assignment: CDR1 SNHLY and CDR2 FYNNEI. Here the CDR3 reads CASSQKPGQFNEQFF. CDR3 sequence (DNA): TGTGCCAGCAGCCAAAAACCGGGACAATTCAATGAGCAGTTCTTC.

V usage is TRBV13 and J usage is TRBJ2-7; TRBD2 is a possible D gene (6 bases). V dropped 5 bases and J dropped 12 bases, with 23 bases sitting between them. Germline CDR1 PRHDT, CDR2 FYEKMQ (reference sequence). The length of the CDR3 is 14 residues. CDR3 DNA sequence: TGTGCCAGCAGCCCCACCCCCTCGCTGCGGGATCCGTACTTC. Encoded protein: CASSPTPSLRDPYF.

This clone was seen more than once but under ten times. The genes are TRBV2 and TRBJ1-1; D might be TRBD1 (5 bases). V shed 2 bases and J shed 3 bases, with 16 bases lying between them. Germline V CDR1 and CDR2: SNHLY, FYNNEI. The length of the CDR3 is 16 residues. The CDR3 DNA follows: TGTGCCAGCAGTGAACGTGCCGGGGGGGGAGACACTGAAGCTTTCTTT. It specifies CASSERAGGGDTEAFF.